Listed here are 25 T cell receptor beta chains from one sample, sequenced in a study of T cell changes during pregnancy in multiple sclerosis. Profiled with immunoSEQ multiplex PCR; TCRdb holds only in-frame clones, not every one. The sample shows about 36,000 clones, 85% to 90% of them seen only once. The sequencing here drew on CD4+ T cells from peripheral blood mononuclear cells, taken in the first trimester of pregnancy. The receptors were gathered from a female donor with multiple sclerosis, enrolled in a pregnancy study.

The chain carries TRBV6-6 and TRBJ2-1; 7 bases align to TRBD2. CDR1 is MNHNY and CDR2 is SVGAGI in the germline V gene (reference sequence). The CDR3 totals 12 residues. Losses at the gene ends were 8 bases for V and 10 bases for J; bases not matched to a gene: 8. The CDR3 sequence is CASSSPAGEQFF. DNA for the CDR3: TGTGCCAGCTCCAGCCCAGCGGGGGAGCAGTTCTTC.

The chain combines TRBV9 with TRBJ1-4; D remains ambiguous. The V gene lost 0 bases and the J gene lost 5 bases, with 8 bases spanning the gap. Germline loops: CDR1 SGDLS, CDR2 YYNGEE. CDR3 size: 14 residues. The CDR3 loop is CASSVAGLNEKLFF. The CDR3 DNA follows: TGTGCCAGCAGCGTAGCTGGGCTAAATGAAAAACTGTTTTTT. Full variable domain (missing parts from reference TRBV9 and TRBJ1-4): DSGVTQTPKHLITATGQRVTLRCSPRSGDLSVYWYQQSLDQGLQFLIQYYNGEERAKGNILERFSAQQFPDLHSELNLSSLELGDSALYFCASSVAGLNEKLFFGSGTQLSVL.

The gene calls are TRBV28 and TRBJ1-1; 9 bases are a match to TRBD1. CDR1 is MDHEN and CDR2 is SYDVKM in the germline V gene. V lost 7 bases, J lost 3 bases, and 3 bases stayed unmatched. This CDR3 is built from 13 residues. The CDR3 reads CASTGDRDTEAFF. Here the CDR3 DNA reads TGTGCCAGCACCGGGGACAGGGACACTGAAGCTTTCTTT.

This clone was observed a few times. The chain is built from TRBV5-5 and TRBJ1-1, with 9 nucleotides matching TRBD1. Trimming at V came to 7 bases and at J to 3 bases, leaving 7 bases not matched to a gene. The CDR3 runs to 14 residues. Germline V lookup: CDR1 SGHKS, CDR2 YYEKEE (reference sequence). The CDR3 here is CASDGTGLDTEAFF. DNA of the CDR3: TGTGCCAGCGACGGGACAGGGTTGGACACTGAAGCTTTCTTT.

This chain uses TRBV6-6 with TRBJ1-3, with 8 bases lining up with TRBD1. Per the germline V gene, CDR1 is MNHNY and CDR2 is SVGAGI (reference sequence). The CDR3 is made up of 12 amino acids. V lost 5 bases, J lost 11 bases, and 5 bases stayed unmatched. The CDR3 here is CASSAGQGAIYF. CDR3 coding DNA: TGTGCCAGCAGTGCCGGACAGGGAGCCATATATTTT.

The CDR3 loop reads CASSYQQSGTNEKLFF. The CDR3 coding sequence is TGTGCCAGCAGTTACCAACAGTCAGGGACTAATGAAAAACTGTTTTTT. The chain uses TRBV6-6 and TRBJ1-4, with D perhaps TRBD1 (5 bases). The length of the CDR3 is 16 residues. V lost 2 bases and J lost 2, with 12 bases in between. Germline V gene data show CDR1 as MNHNY and CDR2 as SVGAGI (reference sequence).

The rearrangement uses TRBV5-6 and TRBJ2-7; TRBD1 aligns across 10 bases. Germline V lookup: CDR1 SGHDT, CDR2 YYEEEE. After removal of 6 bases from V and 6 bases from J, the junction contained 15 bases not matched to a gene. This CDR3 is 16 amino acids long. The chain's CDR3 is CASTKDRGPFTGEQYF. CDR3 in DNA: TGTGCCAGCACCAAAGACAGGGGGCCCTTTACAGGCGAGCAGTACTTC.

The chain is built from TRBV5-4 and TRBJ2-7; 12 bases line up with TRBD1. Germline assignment: CDR1 SGHNT and CDR2 YYREEE (reference sequence). This CDR3 spans 15 amino acids. V lost 0 bases and J lost 6; bases outside the gene matches: 4. The CDR3 sequence: CASSLAGQGAVEQYF. The CDR3 bases are TGTGCCAGCAGCTTGGCGGGACAGGGGGCAGTCGAGCAGTACTTC.

The V call is TRBV30, the J call TRBJ1-2; a possible D gene is TRBD1 (6 bases). V was clipped by 0 bases and J by 5 bases, with 13 bases between them. This CDR3 is 14 amino acids long. Germline V gene sequence: CDR1 GTSNPN, CDR2 SVGIG (reference sequence). The CDR3 protein is CAWSVNWDTYGYTF. The CDR3 DNA reads as TGTGCCTGGAGTGTTAATTGGGACACTTATGGCTACACCTTC. The full variable domain, with the rest looked up from reference TRBV30 and TRBJ1-2, is SQTIHQWPATLVQPVGSPLSLECTVEGTSNPNLYWYRQAAGRGLQLLFYSVGIGQISSEVPQNLSASRPQDRQFILSSKKLLLSDSGFYLCAWSVNWDTYGYTFGSGTRLTVV.

A few counts support this clone. The V call is TRBV5-4, the J call TRBJ1-6; D is ambiguous. V lost 4 bases, J lost 9 bases, and 11 bases lay in between. The V gene's germline CDR1 is SGHNT and CDR2 YYREEE (reference sequence). This CDR3 contains 13 residues. CDR3 sequence (DNA): TGTGCCAGCAGCATACCAGGTACTTCACCCCTCCACTTT. Amino acid sequence: CASSIPGTSPLHF.

The V gene is TRBV9, the J gene TRBJ1-2; 7 bases map to TRBD1. Trimming removed 2 bases from V and 8 bases from J; junction bases left unmatched: 9. Germline V gene sequence: CDR1 SGDLS, CDR2 YYNGEE. The length of the CDR3 is 14 residues. CDR3 amino acids: CASSVLKGAGGYTF. The CDR3 DNA is TGTGCCAGCAGCGTGCTCAAGGGGGCGGGCGGCTACACCTTC.

This chain uses TRBV7-6 with TRBJ2-5, with a tentative D call TRBD1 (6 bases). This CDR3 spans 14 amino acids. Germline V CDR1 and CDR2: SGHVS, FNYEAQ. V was cut by 5 bases and J by 5 bases, with 15 bases left in between. The CDR3 here is CASSRVSGAETQYF. In DNA form, the CDR3 reads TGTGCCAGCAGCCGAGTTTCAGGGGCGGAGACCCAGTACTTC.

The chain uses TRBV6-4 and TRBJ2-2; the match to TRBD1 covers 7 bases. Germline trimming cut 5 bases from V and 7 bases from J; bases unmatched to any gene: 7. The CDR3 length is 14 residues. Germline V lookup: CDR1 MRHNA, CDR2 SNTAGT. The CDR3 spells CASSKTGKGGELFF. The DNA for the CDR3 is TGTGCCAGCAGTAAGACAGGGAAAGGCGGGGAGCTGTTTTTT.

This clone was seen a handful of times. The chain recombines TRBV10-3 with TRBJ1-2, with D unclear. This CDR3 has 13 residues. Germline CDR1 reads ENHRY; CDR2 reads SYGVKD. Trimming left V 2 bases short and J 6 bases short, with 10 bases between. The CDR3, as DNA: TGTGCCATCAGTGAGGTTGGGCGGGATGGCTACACCTTC. Translating it yields CAISEVGRDGYTF.

The V call is TRBV5-1, the J call TRBJ1-1, with a possible D match to TRBD1 (5 bases). Germline V gives CDR1 SGHRS, CDR2 YFSETQ. Trimming pared 4 bases from V and 3 bases from J, leaving 28 bases between. This CDR3 is 19 amino acids long. The CDR3 loop is CASSPRAQVLLGLDTEAFF. DNA of the CDR3: TGCGCCAGCAGCCCCAGGGCCCAGGTACTCCTCGGTTTGGACACTGAAGCTTTCTTT.

The chain is built from TRBV19 and TRBJ1-1, with D possibly matching TRBD1 (6 bases). Germline CDR1 reads LNHDA; CDR2 reads SQIVND (reference sequence). The CDR3 length is 14 residues. V dropped 7 bases and J dropped 7 bases, with 19 bases sitting between them. CDR3 bases: TGTGCCAGTACCAACAGGGCGGAAGGGAATGAAGCTTTCTTT. As protein: CASTNRAEGNEAFF.

The chain is built from TRBV2 and TRBJ1-1; tentative D call: TRBD1 (5 bases). The CDR3 is 14 residues long. Germline V gives CDR1 SNHLY, CDR2 FYNNEI. CDR3 DNA sequence: TGTACCTCTTGGGCAAGGGGATTGAACACTGAAGCTTTCTTT. Amino acids: CTSWARGLNTEAFF.

The CDR3 loop is CASSGQGSTNEKLFF. The CDR3 DNA sequence: TGTGCCAGCAGTGGACAGGGGTCGACTAATGAAAAACTGTTTTTT. The rearrangement joins TRBV6-5 to TRBJ1-4, with 9 bases identical to TRBD1. Per germline, CDR1 MNHEY and CDR2 SVGAGI. The CDR3 extends over 15 amino acids. The V and J ends lost 5 bases and 2 bases, in that order; junction bases with no gene match: 3.

This clone showed up just once. J is TRBJ2-3 and V is TRBV18; possible D gene TRBD2, 7 bases. The germline V gene encodes CDR1 KGHSH and CDR2 LQKENI. With 3 bases removed from V and 1 base from J, the gap between germline ends came to 11 bases. This CDR3 has 15 residues. The CDR3 spells CASSPQGRGTDTQYF. CDR3 coding DNA: TGTGCCAGCTCACCCCAGGGGAGGGGCACAGATACGCAGTATTTT.

V gene TRBV5-1 combines with J gene TRBJ2-2, with no clear D. CDR3 size: 16 residues. Trimming cost V 0 bases and J 3 bases, with 12 bases left between them. Germline V gene lookup returns CDR1 SGHRS and CDR2 YFSETQ. In DNA, the CDR3 is TGCGCCAGCAGCTTGGACCCTCCCGGAGACACCGGGGAGCTGTTTTTT. Amino acid sequence: CASSLDPPGDTGELFF.

The rearrangement links TRBV6-1 to TRBJ2-1; 9 bases line up with TRBD1. The CDR3 totals 15 residues. V shed 4 bases, J shed 4 bases, and the junction held 5 bases outside the gene matches. Germline V gene sequence: CDR1 MNHNS, CDR2 SASEGT. The CDR3 nucleotides are TGTGCCAGCAGTGCGGACAGGGGTTATTACAATGAGCAGTTCTTC. Protein sequence: CASSADRGYYNEQFF.

This chain uses TRBV29-1 with TRBJ1-1, with D maybe TRBD1 (5 bases). This CDR3 contains 13 residues. Germline-derived CDR1 and CDR2 are SQVTM and ANQGSEA. Trimming removed 6 bases at V and 6 bases at J, with 17 bases between. CDR3 region: CSVGLQVQSEAFF. CDR3 bases: TGCAGCGTGGGCCTACAGGTTCAGTCTGAAGCTTTCTTT. Full variable domain (outside the CDR3, taken from reference TRBV29-1 and TRBJ1-1): SAVISQKPSRDICQRGTSLTIQCQVDSQVTMMFWYRQQPGQSLTLIATANQGSEATYESGFVIDKFPISRPNLTFSTLTVSNMSPEDSSIYLCSVGLQVQSEAFFGQGTRLTVV.

V gene TRBV5-1 combines with J gene TRBJ1-1; D ambiguous. CDR1 is SGHRS, CDR2 YFSETQ, per germline. Trimming took 3 bases from V and 0 from J, leaving 6 bases between them. The CDR3 sequence is 13 residues long. The CDR3 region is CASSYDMNTEAFF. CDR3 nucleotide sequence: TGCGCCAGCAGCTATGACATGAACACTGAAGCTTTCTTT.

This chain connects TRBV6-5 to TRBJ1-1; 7 bases agree with TRBD1. The CDR3 runs 14 residues. J was trimmed by 4 bases and V by 6 bases; bases with no gene match: 8. CDR1 is MNHEY, CDR2 SVGAGI, per germline. The CDR3: CASRRQGERTEAFF. CDR3 coding DNA: TGTGCCAGCAGGAGGCAGGGGGAACGCACTGAAGCTTTCTTT.

The chain's CDR3 is CASSVGTSGRYGDTQYF. In nucleotides, the CDR3 is TGCGCCAGCAGCGTCGGGACTAGCGGGAGATATGGAGATACGCAGTATTTT. The chain recombines TRBV5-1 with TRBJ2-3, with 14 bases identical to TRBD2. The ends lost 4 bases at V and 5 bases at J; junction bases unmatched: 9. The CDR3 length is 17 residues. Germline-derived CDR1 and CDR2 are SGHRS and YFSETQ.